This entry lists 16 T cell receptor beta chains sequenced from one sample in a study of low-dose radiotherapy and immunotherapy resistance in tumors (dated by TCRdb to the early 2020s). The reads were generated on an Illumina HiSeq 2500. To make first-strand cDNA, Superscript III was used along with a set of TRAV- and TRBV-specific primers so that both the TCRalpha and TCRbeta chains were covered. TCRs were amplified with Phusion for 20 PCR cycles, with a constant-region primer paired with the adapter attached to the V primers. In-frame beta chains were kept once TCRdb had trimmed the public reads at Q25 with fastp and called clones with MiXCR. Each CDR3 protein appears once, grouped with its most common genes and DNA. This sample is represented by some 100,000 distinct CDR3 sequences; 20% to 25% of them were singletons. Of the sample, around 13% is held by the ten largest clones. The time point label here, explained by the study, means: after trial treatment. The treatment or condition label, as the study defines it: LDRT plus nivolumab, ipilimumab, low-dose cyclophosphamide and aspirin (RACIN trial).

This material consisted of PBMCs, taken after low-dose radiotherapy plus immunotherapy. Receptors originate from a female donor with ovarian cancer.

The V call is TRBV28, the J call TRBJ1-2; unclear D gene. Germline V gene lookup returns CDR1 MDHEN and CDR2 SYDVKM. The CDR3 is made up of 14 amino acids. Trimming took off 8 bases at V and 2 bases at J, with 15 bases between the two ends. The CDR3, as DNA: TGTGCCAGCGCATCTGTGTGGGAAAACTATGGCTACACCTTC. It translates to CASASVWENYGYTF.

With regard to this clonotype: It differs at one base from a far larger clone, so likely a read error. V gene TRBV5-3 combines with J gene TRBJ2-1; 13 bases align to TRBD2. TRBV5-3 is noted as an ORF with a role that remains uncertain. This CDR3 is built from 16 residues. V shed 8 bases and J 3 bases; nucleotides not matched to a gene: 8. CDR3 sequence reads: CASNLGTSGVYNEQFF. For the CDR3, the DNA is TGTGCCAGCAACTTAGGGACTAGCGGGGTCTACAATGAGCAGTTCTTC.

This clonotype was picked up many times. The genes are TRBV28 and TRBJ2-2; 9 nucleotides align to TRBD1. This CDR3 region has 16 residues. Germline CDR1 MDHEN, CDR2 SYDVKM. Trimming cost V 4 bases and J 2 bases; bases outside gene matches: 5. CDR3 coding DNA: TGTGCCAGCAGTTACACAGGGGGCTACAACACCGGGGAGCTGTTTTTT. Amino acids: CASSYTGGYNTGELFF.

In its sample, this clonotype was seen a few times. This chain uses TRBV27 with TRBJ2-7; 8 nucleotides align to TRBD2. Losses at the gene ends were 3 bases for V and 5 bases for J; bases not matched to a gene: 9. The CDR3 covers 15 residues. The germline V gene encodes CDR1 MNHEY and CDR2 SMNVEV (reference sequence). The CDR3 loop reads CASSFRRERGNEQYF. The CDR3 DNA reads TGTGCCAGCAGTTTTCGGCGGGAGCGGGGGAACGAGCAGTACTTC.

This clonotype has at least ten counts. The chain uses TRBV19 and TRBJ2-1, with unresolved D. The germline gives CDR1 LNHDA, CDR2 SQIVND (reference sequence). The CDR3 runs to 14 residues. The germline V and J ends were trimmed by 1 base and 5 bases, with 9 bases remaining between them. The CDR3 nucleotides read TGTGCCAGTAGTATAGCGGGCAGGAACAATGAGCAGTTCTTC. Amino acids: CASSIAGRNNEQFF.

In regard to this clonotype: A far larger clone is off by one base, so a read error is likely. For the CDR3, the DNA is TGCGCCAGCAGCCCACAGGGGGGCTCCTACGAGCAGTTCTTC. Translated, it gives CASSPQGGSYEQFF. The V gene is TRBV5-1, the J gene TRBJ2-1; 8 bases align to TRBD1. CDR3 size: 14 residues. V dropped 4 bases and J dropped 10; count of bases not matched to a gene: 10. CDR1 is SGHRS, CDR2 YFSETQ, per germline.

This clonotype has ten or more counts. The chain uses TRBV29-1 and TRBJ1-5; D is ambiguous. The CDR3 extends over 12 amino acids. The ends were cut back, 4 bases at V and 6 bases at J, with 10 bases in the middle. In germline, CDR1 is SQVTM, CDR2 ANQGSEA. The chain's CDR3 is CSVGEEFQPQHF. The CDR3 region has the DNA TGCAGCGTTGGTGAGGAGTTTCAGCCCCAGCATTTT.

This chain connects TRBV6-1 to TRBJ2-7; 8 positions match TRBD2. V was clipped by 1 base and J by 2 bases; unmatched bases: 4. The germline V gene has CDR1 MNHNS and CDR2 SASEGT. The CDR3 is 15 amino acids. The CDR3 DNA sequence: TGTGCCAGCAGTGAAGGGACTAGCTGGGCCTACGAGCAGTACTTC. Residues: CASSEGTSWAYEQYF.

As concerns this clonotype: Given a far larger clone just one base away, this is likely a sequencing read error. This chain uses TRBV5-1 with TRBJ2-4; D not resolved. CDR1 is SGHRS and CDR2 is YFSETQ in the germline V gene. V dropped 1 base and J dropped 13 bases, with 18 bases sitting between them. The CDR3 length is 14 residues. Written as DNA, the CDR3 is TGCGCCAGCAGCTTGACCGACGGCTACAATGAGCAGTACTTC. It codes for CASSLTDGYNEQYF.

At least ten counts were recorded for this clonotype. J is TRBJ2-1 and V is TRBV7-9; TRBD2 matches at 12 bases. Germline CDR1 SEHNR, CDR2 FQNEAQ (reference sequence). This CDR3 has 17 residues. V lost 5 bases to trimming and J lost 3 bases; unmatched junction nucleotides: 8. The CDR3 nucleotides read TGTGCCAGCAGCCCGCGCCGACTAGCGGGGGTCTACAATGAGCAGTTCTTC. Translated: CASSPRRLAGVYNEQFF.

There are many counts of this clonotype. The chain carries TRBV7-9 and TRBJ2-1; 10 bases agree with TRBD2. This CDR3 has 15 residues. Germline V CDR1 and CDR2: SEHNR, FQNEAQ (reference sequence). V lost 5 bases and J lost 7; bases outside the gene matches: 8. CDR3 loop: CASSPSGRAENEQFF. DNA of the CDR3: TGTGCCAGCAGCCCCAGCGGGAGGGCCGAAAATGAGCAGTTCTTC.

This clonotype was seen repeatedly, ten times or more. The CDR3 region has the DNA TGCGCCAGCAGCCAAGGAGGCTTTTCGGGTCCGCTGCGGGGGGATCGAGATACGCAGTATTTT. Protein: CASSQGGFSGPLRGDRDTQYF. The chain has TRBV4-1 and TRBJ2-3; 8 bases line up with TRBD2. The CDR3 totals 21 residues. Germline V CDR1 and CDR2: MGHRA, YSYEKL. Germline trimming cut 1 base from V and 5 bases from J; bases unmatched to any gene: 23.

CDR3 region: CASSIATTDTQYF. The CDR3 nucleotides read TGTGCCAGTAGTATAGCCACCACAGATACGCAGTATTTT. The V call is TRBV19, the J call TRBJ2-3; D gene uncertain. The V end lost 1 base, the J end lost 2 bases, and 4 bases lay between the germline ends. Germline assignment: CDR1 LNHDA and CDR2 SQIVND (reference sequence). CDR3 size: 13 residues.

This clonotype was counted at least ten times. This chain uses TRBV7-2 with TRBJ2-1; 12 bases line up with TRBD2. Germline values: CDR1 SGHTA, CDR2 FQGNSA. This CDR3 spans 16 amino acids. V lost 3 bases and J lost 7; bases outside the gene matches: 7. Here the CDR3 DNA reads TGTGCCAGCAGCTTGATCGGACTAGCGGGACGGAATGAGCAGTTCTTC. Residues: CASSLIGLAGRNEQFF.

This clonotype is medium-sized by share. The genes are TRBV4-3 and TRBJ2-5; 8 nucleotides align to TRBD2. In germline, CDR1 is LGHNA, CDR2 YSLEER. This CDR3 region has 19 residues. V gave up 0 bases and J gave up 2 bases; unmatched junction bases: 14. DNA for the CDR3: TGCGCCAGCAGCCAAGATCCTCCTTCCGCTAGCGGGCCACAAGAGACCCAGTACTTC. This encodes CASSQDPPSASGPQETQYF.

The sample holds many counts of this clonotype. The rearrangement uses TRBV4-1 and TRBJ2-3, with 9 bases fitting TRBD2. The CDR3 runs to 12 residues. J was trimmed by 14 bases and V by 4 bases; bases with no gene match: 7. CDR1 MGHRA and CDR2 YSYEKL come from the germline V gene. The CDR3 DNA follows: TGCGCCAGCAGCCGTCCCGGGACTAGCCCGTATTTT. It specifies CASSRPGTSPYF.